This TCR beta chain was found in a study of OX40 agonist ivuxolimab in advanced cancers. Study as a whole: Patients undergoing dose escalation presented with hepatocellular carcinoma, melanoma, renal cell or head and neck cancer.

The study's findings and limits: Expanded clones were, on average, more numerous among CD8+ T cells than CD4+.

Patients who had autoimmune disease history or got systemic immunosuppression were left out. In the case of this clone: Its target is not known.

Clones were read by immunoSEQ multiplex PCR, and TCRdb kept only the in-frame ones, dropping some. The data hold roughly 61,000 clones, with around 92% observed a single time. The CDR3 runs to 13 residues. CDR1 is GTSNPN, CDR2 SVGIG, per germline (reference sequence). Trimming left V 0 bases short and J 7 bases short, with 10 bases between. The sequencing here drew on CD4+ or CD8+ T cells sorted from blood, taken in a trial of the OX40 agonist ivuxolimab. The receptor was isolated from an adult with an advanced solid tumor such as melanoma, head and neck, liver or kidney cancer. The chain uses TRBV30 and TRBJ1-5; a possible D gene is TRBD1 (5 bases). CDR3 sequence reads: CAWSVQDGQPQHF. The CDR3, as DNA: TGTGCCTGGAGTGTACAGGATGGGCAGCCCCAGCATTTT.